This entry is about one T cell receptor beta chain. Its antigen is not identified. From the 5' RACE reads, TCRdb called clonotypes with MiXCR, one entry per CDR3 protein. The repertoire holds approximately 350,000 distinct CDR3 sequences, with around an eighth as singletons. These data belong to a study of T-cell memory formation after mild COVID-19. V lost 4 bases, J lost 5 bases, and 11 bases lay in between. The germline V gene encodes CDR1 MGHRA and CDR2 YSYEKL. The CDR3 consists of 14 residues. Whole-study findings and limits: CD4+ bias marked clones expanding day 15 to 37, unlike balanced contracting clones.

The rearrangement links TRBV4-1 to TRBJ1-4, with D possibly TRBD1 on 6 matching bases. Sequenced sample: PBMCs or a T cell subset sorted from them (not recorded which). The receptor was derived from a man between 18 and 29 years old who had mild COVID-19 (a few samples of this study predate the infection). Cell type and time point are not known. The CDR3 DNA reads TGCGCCAGCAGCCGGACAGAAACAAATGAAAAACTGTTTTTT. Amino acid sequence: CASSRTETNEKLFF.